This T cell receptor beta chain emerged from a study of blood T cell repertoires in COVID-19. Overall study: Whether acute or convalescent, the COVID-19 samples came from the United States, Italy and Spain. From T cells, B-cell-depleted T cells, or PBMCs came the material, which was cDNA or gDNA.

Original processing notes: From reference gene primer amplification, estimates of nucleated cell counts were derived. Sequencing was performed with immunoSEQ multiplex PCR; in TCRdb, only in-frame clones are kept and a portion is missing. That table furnishes V, J and clone size, whereas the DNA furnished D and trimming. The sample carries about 190,000 clones, around four fifths recorded once. This CDR3 contains 15 residues. Trimming stripped 4 bases from V and 0 bases from J, with 8 bases between. Germline CDR1 reads SGHRS; CDR2 reads YFSETQ. The sample was peripheral blood. The clonotype originates from a human donor in a cohort sampled during active COVID-19. The chain combines TRBV5-1 with TRBJ2-6, with D possibly being TRBD2 (6 bases). CDR3 sequence reads: CASSPGGSGANVLTF. The CDR3 coding sequence is TGCGCCAGCAGCCCCGGGGGCTCTGGGGCCAACGTCCTGACTTTC. Combining the CDR3 with reference TRBV5-1 and TRBJ2-6 gives the whole variable domain KAGVTQTPRYLIKTRGQQVTLSCSPISGHRSVSWYQQTPGQGLQFLFEYFSETQRNKGNFPGRFSGRQFSNSRSEMNVSTLELGDSALYLCASSPGGSGANVLTFGAGSRLTVL.